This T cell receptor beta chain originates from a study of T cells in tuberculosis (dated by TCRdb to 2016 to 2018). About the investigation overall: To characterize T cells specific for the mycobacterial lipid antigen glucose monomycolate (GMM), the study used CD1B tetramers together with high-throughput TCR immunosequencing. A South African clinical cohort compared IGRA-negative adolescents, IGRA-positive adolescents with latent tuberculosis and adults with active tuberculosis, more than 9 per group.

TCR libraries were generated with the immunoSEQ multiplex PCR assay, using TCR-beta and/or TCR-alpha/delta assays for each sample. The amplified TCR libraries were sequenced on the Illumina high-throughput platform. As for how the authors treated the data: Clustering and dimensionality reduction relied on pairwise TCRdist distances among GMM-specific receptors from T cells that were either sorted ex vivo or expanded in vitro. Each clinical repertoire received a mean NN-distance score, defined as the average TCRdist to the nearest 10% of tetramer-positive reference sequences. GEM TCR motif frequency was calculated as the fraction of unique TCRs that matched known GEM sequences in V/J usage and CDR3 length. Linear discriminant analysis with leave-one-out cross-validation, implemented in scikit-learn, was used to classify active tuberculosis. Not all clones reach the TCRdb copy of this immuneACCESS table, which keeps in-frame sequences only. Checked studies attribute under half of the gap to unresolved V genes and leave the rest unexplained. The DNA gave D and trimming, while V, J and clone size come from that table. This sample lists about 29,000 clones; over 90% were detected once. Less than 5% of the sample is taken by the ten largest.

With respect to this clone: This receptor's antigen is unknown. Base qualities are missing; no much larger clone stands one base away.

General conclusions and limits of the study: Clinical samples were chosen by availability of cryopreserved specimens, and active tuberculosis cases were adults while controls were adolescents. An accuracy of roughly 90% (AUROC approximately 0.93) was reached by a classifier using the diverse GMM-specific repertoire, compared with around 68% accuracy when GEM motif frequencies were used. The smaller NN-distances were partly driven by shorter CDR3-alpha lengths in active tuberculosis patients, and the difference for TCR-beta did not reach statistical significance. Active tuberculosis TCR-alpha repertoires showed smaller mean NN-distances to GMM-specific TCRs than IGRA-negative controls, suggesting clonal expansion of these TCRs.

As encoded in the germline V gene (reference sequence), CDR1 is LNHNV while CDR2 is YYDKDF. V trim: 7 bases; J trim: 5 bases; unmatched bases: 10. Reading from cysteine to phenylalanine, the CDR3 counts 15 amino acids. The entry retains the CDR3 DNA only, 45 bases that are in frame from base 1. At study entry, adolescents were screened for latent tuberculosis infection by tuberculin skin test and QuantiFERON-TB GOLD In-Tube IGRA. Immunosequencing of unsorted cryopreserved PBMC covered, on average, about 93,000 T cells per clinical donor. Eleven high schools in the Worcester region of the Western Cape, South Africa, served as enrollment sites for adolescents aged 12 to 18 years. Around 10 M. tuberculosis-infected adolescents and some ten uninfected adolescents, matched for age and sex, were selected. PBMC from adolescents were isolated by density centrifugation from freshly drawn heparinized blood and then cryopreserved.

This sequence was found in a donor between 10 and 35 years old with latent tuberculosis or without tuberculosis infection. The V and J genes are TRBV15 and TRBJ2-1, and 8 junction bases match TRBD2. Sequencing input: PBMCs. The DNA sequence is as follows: TGTGCCACCACTAGCCGGACTAGCAATAACAATGAGCAGTTCTTC. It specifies CATTSRTSNNNEQFF.